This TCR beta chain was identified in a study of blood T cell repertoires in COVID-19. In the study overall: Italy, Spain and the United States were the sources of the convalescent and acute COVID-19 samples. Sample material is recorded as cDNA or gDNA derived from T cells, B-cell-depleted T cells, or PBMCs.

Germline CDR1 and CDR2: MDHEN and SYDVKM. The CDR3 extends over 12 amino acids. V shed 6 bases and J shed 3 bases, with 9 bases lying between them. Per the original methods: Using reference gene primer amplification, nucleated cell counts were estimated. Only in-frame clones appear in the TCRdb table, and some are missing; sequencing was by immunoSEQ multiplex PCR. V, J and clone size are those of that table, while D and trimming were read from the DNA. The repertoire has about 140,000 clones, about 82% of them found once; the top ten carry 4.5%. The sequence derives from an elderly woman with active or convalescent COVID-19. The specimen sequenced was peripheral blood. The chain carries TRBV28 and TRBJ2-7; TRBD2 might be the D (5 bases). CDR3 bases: TGTGCCAGCAGCACCGGGGTCTACGAGCAGTACTTC. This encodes CASSTGVYEQYF.